This record looks at one T cell receptor (beta chain) sequence and its context. Libraries were prepared by immunoSEQ multiplex PCR; TCRdb keeps only in-frame clonotypes and omits some of them. The profile shows about 2.4 million clones, 93% of them singletons. This sample stems from a study of shared clonotypes between healthy human individuals. Study details: CD8 memory received one plate per donor, CD8 naive two, CD4 memory three and CD4 naive three.

Germline CDR1 MNHNY, CDR2 SVGAGI (reference sequence). This CDR3 comprises 16 residues. V dropped 6 bases and J dropped 4; count of bases not matched to a gene: 7. The receptor was derived from a man aged 18-30 years in good health. Some clones in this sample may be carry-over from other donors' samples. The chain uses TRBV6-6 and TRBJ1-4; TRBD1 agrees at 11 bases. The sequencing sample was made of naive CD4+ T cells from PBMCs. Subset denoted: CD45RA+ positively selected. The chain's CDR3 is CASSVGTGGFNEKLFF. Written as DNA, the CDR3 is TGTGCCAGCAGCGTGGGGACAGGGGGTTTTAATGAAAAACTGTTTTTT.